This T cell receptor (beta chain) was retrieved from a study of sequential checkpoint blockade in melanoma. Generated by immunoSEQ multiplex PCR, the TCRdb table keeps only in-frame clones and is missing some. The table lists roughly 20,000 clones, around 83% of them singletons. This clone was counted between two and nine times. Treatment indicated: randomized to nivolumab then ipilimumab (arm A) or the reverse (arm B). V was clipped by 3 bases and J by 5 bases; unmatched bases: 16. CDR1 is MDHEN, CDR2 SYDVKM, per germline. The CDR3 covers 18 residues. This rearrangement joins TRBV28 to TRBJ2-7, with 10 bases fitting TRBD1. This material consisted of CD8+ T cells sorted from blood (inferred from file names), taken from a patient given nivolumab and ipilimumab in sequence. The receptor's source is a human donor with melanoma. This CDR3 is CASSFHTQTGGEEDEQYF. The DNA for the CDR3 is TGTGCCAGCAGTTTTCATACCCAGACAGGGGGCGAAGAAGACGAGCAGTACTTC. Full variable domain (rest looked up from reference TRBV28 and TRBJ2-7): DVKVTQSSRYLVKRTGEKVFLECVQDMDHENMFWYRQDPGLGLRLIYFSYDVKMKEKGDIPEGYSVSREKKERFSLILESASTNQTSMYLCASSFHTQTGGEEDEQYFGPGTRLTVT.